The entry below describes one TCR beta chain. Source study methods: Nucleated cell number was recorded as an estimate derived from reference gene primer amplification. Libraries were prepared by immunoSEQ multiplex PCR; TCRdb keeps only in-frame clonotypes and omits some of them. That table is the source of V, J and clone size, and D and trimming were worked out from the DNA. The sample lists 50,000 to 75,000 clones, 65% to 85% occurring once. The sample comes from a study of blood T cell repertoires in COVID-19. Overall study: There were acute and convalescent COVID-19 samples, and they came from the United States, Italy and Spain. Sources were T cells, B-cell-depleted T cells, or PBMCs; the material itself was cDNA or gDNA.

The receptor's source is an elderly man with active or convalescent COVID-19. Sequenced: peripheral blood.

CDR3: CASSLAVGTDYNEQFF. As DNA, the CDR3 is TGCGCCAGCAGCTTGGCCGTCGGGACAGACTACAATGAGCAGTTCTTC. The J gene is TRBJ2-1, the V gene TRBV5-1; 7 bases fit TRBD1. Germline CDR1 SGHRS, CDR2 YFSETQ. This CDR3 has 16 residues. The trim removed 0 bases at V and 3 bases at J, leaving 6 bases unmatched.